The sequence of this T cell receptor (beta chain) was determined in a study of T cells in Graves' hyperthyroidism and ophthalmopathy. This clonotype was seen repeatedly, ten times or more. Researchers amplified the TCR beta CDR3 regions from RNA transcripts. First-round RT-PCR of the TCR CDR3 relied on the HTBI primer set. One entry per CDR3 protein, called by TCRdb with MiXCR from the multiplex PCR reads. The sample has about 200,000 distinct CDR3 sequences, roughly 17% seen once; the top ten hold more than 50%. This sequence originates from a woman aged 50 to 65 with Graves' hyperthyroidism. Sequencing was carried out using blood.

The CDR3 DNA reads as TGCGCCAGCAGCTTAACTGGGTTGAACACTGAAGCTTTCTTT. Amino acid sequence: CASSLTGLNTEAFF. The chain joins TRBV5-1 to TRBJ1-1; no firm D call. There are 14 residues in the CDR3. From germline, CDR1 is SGHRS and CDR2 YFSETQ. Trimming removed 2 bases at V and 0 bases at J, with 8 bases between.